This T cell receptor (beta chain) appears in the sequencing data of a study of identical twins. In this sample, this clonotype turned up many times. Each CDR3 protein is one row after TCRdb ran MiXCR on the 5' RACE reads. The sample consists of just under 650,000 distinct CDR3 sequences, 7.1% of them appearing once. The CDR3 contains 15 residues. V lost 5 bases and J lost 8; bases outside the gene matches: 10. The data were also submitted as part of a second study, on yellow fever vaccine responses in identical twins.

The genes are TRBV12-3 or TRBV12-4 and TRBJ2-1, with 9 bases matching TRBD1. The sequenced sample was PBMCs. This receptor was identified in a woman aged 18-29 years in good health. CDR3 sequence (DNA): TGTGCCAGCAGTCCCGGGACAGGGAAGGTCGATGAGCAGTTCTTC. Protein product: CASSPGTGKVDEQFF.